The rows below give T cell receptor beta chains drawn from one sample of a study of regulatory T cells in long-lasting Graves disease. TCRdb recomputed calls from the multiplex PCR reads with MiXCR, one row per CDR3 protein. The table shows about 520,000 distinct CDR3 sequences, with 12% occurring only once. These data were also filed under a second study, of T cells in Graves' hyperthyroidism and ophthalmopathy.

The sample here was peripheral blood mononuclear cells (PBMCs), taken at new diagnosis, from a patient treated with antithyroid drugs. All receptors come from a woman under 40 with Graves disease. Both conserved end residues are part of each CDR3. Each record gives: V gene, D gene, clone size, J gene, CDR3 length, CDR3 protein, CDR3 DNA. A D gene is named only where the DNA matches it firmly. For some rows the clone size is stated as once, few or many, or as a class when expanded; others skip it.

v_call: TRBV11-1; d_call: -; clone_size: many; j_call: TRBJ2-2; cdr3_length: 15; cdr3_aa: CASSLEGANTGELFF; cdr3_nt: TGTGCCAGCAGCTTAGAGGGAGCGAACACCGGGGAGCTGTTTTTT
v_call: TRBV7-9; d_call: -; clone_size: -; j_call: TRBJ1-1; cdr3_length: 13; cdr3_aa: CASSLDGGGEAFF; cdr3_nt: TGTGCCAGCAGCTTAGATGGCGGAGGTGAAGCTTTCTTT
v_call: TRBV9; d_call: -; clone_size: -; j_call: TRBJ2-6; cdr3_length: 16; cdr3_aa: CASSGGSRSGANVLTF; cdr3_nt: TGTGCCAGCAGCGGTGGCAGCCGCTCTGGGGCCAACGTCCTGACTTTC
v_call: TRBV27; d_call: -; clone_size: many; j_call: TRBJ1-1; cdr3_length: 15; cdr3_aa: CASSSYTGMNTEAFF; cdr3_nt: TGTGCCAGCAGTTCCTACACAGGGATGAACACTGAAGCTTTCTTT
v_call: TRBV5-1; d_call: -; clone_size: many; j_call: TRBJ2-1; cdr3_length: 15; cdr3_aa: CASSLVIPAYNEQFF; cdr3_nt: TGCGCCAGCAGCTTGGTAATCCCAGCCTACAATGAGCAGTTCTTC
v_call: TRBV9; d_call: -; clone_size: many; j_call: TRBJ1-1; cdr3_length: 13; cdr3_aa: CASSPHYREEAFF; cdr3_nt: TGTGCCAGCAGCCCCCATTACAGGGAGGAAGCTTTCTTT
v_call: TRBV5-6; d_call: -; clone_size: few; j_call: TRBJ2-5; cdr3_length: 15; cdr3_aa: CASSLAFDSQETQYF; cdr3_nt: TGTGCCAGCAGCTTGGCCTTTGACAGCCAAGAGACCCAGTACTTC
v_call: TRBV6-1; d_call: TRBD2; clone_size: many; j_call: TRBJ2-3; cdr3_length: 15; cdr3_aa: CASRVGLASTDTQYF; cdr3_nt: TGTGCCAGCAGGGTGGGACTAGCGAGCACAGATACGCAGTATTTT
v_call: TRBV20-1; d_call: TRBD2; clone_size: -; j_call: TRBJ2-4; cdr3_length: 16; cdr3_aa: CSALGTSGRALNIQYF; cdr3_nt: TGCAGTGCTCTTGGGACTAGCGGGAGGGCCCTCAACATTCAGTACTTC
v_call: TRBV19; d_call: -; clone_size: few; j_call: TRBJ1-4; cdr3_length: 17; cdr3_aa: CASSRISARGHNEKLFF; cdr3_nt: TGTGCCAGTAGTCGAATTTCTGCCAGGGGTCATAATGAAAAACTGTTTTTT
v_call: TRBV18; d_call: -; clone_size: -; j_call: TRBJ1-1; cdr3_length: 15; cdr3_aa: CASSPPSRGGTEAFF; cdr3_nt: TGTGCCAGCTCACCACCGAGCAGGGGCGGCACTGAAGCTTTCTTT
v_call: TRBV12-3/TRBV12-4; d_call: -; clone_size: many; j_call: TRBJ2-1; cdr3_length: 15; cdr3_aa: CASSPSGGIYNEQFF; cdr3_nt: TGTGCCAGCAGTCCTTCTGGAGGGATATACAATGAGCAGTTCTTC
v_call: TRBV5-1; d_call: -; clone_size: many; j_call: TRBJ1-2; cdr3_length: 14; cdr3_aa: CASSSTTGTHGYTF; cdr3_nt: TGCGCCAGCAGCTCTACTACAGGGACCCATGGCTACACCTTC
v_call: TRBV7-8; d_call: -; clone_size: many; j_call: TRBJ2-2; cdr3_length: 15; cdr3_aa: CASSSKSQGGGELFF; cdr3_nt: TGTGCCAGCAGCTCAAAATCCCAGGGTGGCGGGGAGCTGTTTTTT
v_call: TRBV7-2; d_call: -; clone_size: many; j_call: TRBJ2-2; cdr3_length: 17; cdr3_aa: CASSLGPHRTNTGELFF; cdr3_nt: TGTGCCAGCAGCTTAGGCCCTCACAGGACGAACACCGGGGAGCTGTTTTTT
v_call: TRBV19; d_call: -; clone_size: -; j_call: TRBJ2-2; cdr3_length: 14; cdr3_aa: CASSIVQGTGELFF; cdr3_nt: TGTGCCAGTAGTATAGTACAGGGTACCGGGGAGCTGTTTTTT
v_call: TRBV5-6; d_call: -; clone_size: few; j_call: TRBJ1-4; cdr3_length: 13; cdr3_aa: CASSRPGREKLFF; cdr3_nt: TGTGCCAGCAGCCGACCCGGGCGGGAAAAACTGTTTTTT
v_call: TRBV9; d_call: -; clone_size: many; j_call: TRBJ1-6; cdr3_length: 14; cdr3_aa: CASNSGQYNSPLHF; cdr3_nt: TGTGCCAGCAACAGCGGACAGTATAATTCACCCCTCCACTTT
v_call: TRBV7-2; d_call: TRBD2; clone_size: -; j_call: TRBJ2-3; cdr3_length: 18; cdr3_aa: CASSRPGLAGEGTDTQYF; cdr3_nt: TGTGCCAGCAGTCGACCGGGACTAGCGGGAGAGGGGACAGATACGCAGTATTTT
v_call: TRBV20-1; d_call: -; clone_size: many; j_call: TRBJ2-2; cdr3_length: 13; cdr3_aa: CSAAGLLAGELFF; cdr3_nt: TGCAGTGCTGCGGGACTCCTGGCCGGGGAGCTGTTTTTT
v_call: TRBV7-2; d_call: TRBD2; clone_size: -; j_call: TRBJ2-5; cdr3_length: 14; cdr3_aa: CVSSLAGGGKTQYF; cdr3_nt: TGTGTCAGCAGCTTAGCGGGAGGGGGAAAGACCCAGTACTTC
v_call: TRBV18; d_call: -; clone_size: many; j_call: TRBJ2-1; cdr3_length: 15; cdr3_aa: CASSPRTEFGNEQFF; cdr3_nt: TGTGCCAGCTCACCACGGACTGAGTTTGGCAATGAGCAGTTCTTC
v_call: TRBV6-1; d_call: TRBD1; clone_size: many; j_call: TRBJ1-5; cdr3_length: 16; cdr3_aa: CASSEERDSAWEPQHF; cdr3_nt: TGTGCCAGCAGTGAAGAACGGGACAGCGCCTGGGAGCCCCAGCATTTT
v_call: TRBV28; d_call: TRBD2; clone_size: many; j_call: TRBJ2-3; cdr3_length: 17; cdr3_aa: CASSFRVAGVGLNTQYF; cdr3_nt: TGTGCCAGCAGTTTTAGGGTAGCGGGAGTAGGTTTGAATACGCAGTATTTT
v_call: TRBV12-3/TRBV12-4; d_call: -; clone_size: many; j_call: TRBJ2-1; cdr3_length: 12; cdr3_aa: CASRASYNEQFF; cdr3_nt: TGTGCCAGCAGAGCTTCCTACAATGAGCAGTTCTTC
v_call: TRBV12-3/TRBV12-4; d_call: TRBD1; clone_size: many; j_call: TRBJ2-1; cdr3_length: 14; cdr3_aa: CASSRDSLYNEQFF; cdr3_nt: TGTGCCAGCAGTAGGGACAGCCTTTACAATGAGCAGTTCTTC
v_call: TRBV15; d_call: -; clone_size: many; j_call: TRBJ1-1; cdr3_length: 15; cdr3_aa: CATSRVVSGAPEAFF; cdr3_nt: TGTGCCACCAGCAGAGTCGTTTCAGGTGCCCCCGAAGCTTTCTTT
v_call: TRBV19; d_call: -; clone_size: many; j_call: TRBJ1-3; cdr3_length: 15; cdr3_aa: CASSIGPNSGNTIYF; cdr3_nt: TGTGCCAGTAGTATCGGTCCGAACTCTGGAAACACCATATATTTT
v_call: TRBV20-1; d_call: -; clone_size: few; j_call: TRBJ1-1; cdr3_length: 16; cdr3_aa: CSARGPGGVRDTEAFF; cdr3_nt: TGCAGTGCCAGAGGCCCTGGTGGTGTTAGGGACACTGAAGCTTTCTTT
v_call: TRBV27; d_call: TRBD1; clone_size: -; j_call: TRBJ1-6; cdr3_length: 16; cdr3_aa: CASSSTMDRVNSPLHF; cdr3_nt: TGTGCCAGCAGTTCCACCATGGACAGGGTTAATTCACCCCTCCACTTT
v_call: TRBV7-2; d_call: TRBD1; clone_size: -; j_call: TRBJ1-4; cdr3_length: 16; cdr3_aa: CASTGQGPWGNEKLFF; cdr3_nt: TGTGCCAGCACAGGACAGGGGCCTTGGGGAAATGAAAAACTGTTTTTT
v_call: TRBV10-3; d_call: TRBD2; clone_size: many; j_call: TRBJ2-1; cdr3_length: 16; cdr3_aa: CAISESTSGLREGKFF; cdr3_nt: TGTGCCATCAGTGAGTCGACTAGCGGCCTCCGGGAGGGGAAGTTCTTC
v_call: TRBV7-9; d_call: -; clone_size: many; j_call: TRBJ2-1; cdr3_length: 12; cdr3_aa: CAGRGRKGEQFF; cdr3_nt: TGTGCCGGCCGGGGAAGGAAAGGTGAGCAGTTCTTC
v_call: TRBV24-1; d_call: TRBD2; clone_size: many; j_call: TRBJ2-1; cdr3_length: 16; cdr3_aa: CATSDPTSGEYNEQFF; cdr3_nt: TGTGCCACCAGTGATCCCACTAGCGGGGAGTACAATGAGCAGTTCTTC
v_call: TRBV4-2; d_call: TRBD1; clone_size: -; j_call: TRBJ2-7; cdr3_length: 18; cdr3_aa: CASSHHTLGTGGAYEQYF; cdr3_nt: TGTGCCAGCAGCCACCACACATTGGGGACAGGGGGGGCCTACGAGCAGTACTTC